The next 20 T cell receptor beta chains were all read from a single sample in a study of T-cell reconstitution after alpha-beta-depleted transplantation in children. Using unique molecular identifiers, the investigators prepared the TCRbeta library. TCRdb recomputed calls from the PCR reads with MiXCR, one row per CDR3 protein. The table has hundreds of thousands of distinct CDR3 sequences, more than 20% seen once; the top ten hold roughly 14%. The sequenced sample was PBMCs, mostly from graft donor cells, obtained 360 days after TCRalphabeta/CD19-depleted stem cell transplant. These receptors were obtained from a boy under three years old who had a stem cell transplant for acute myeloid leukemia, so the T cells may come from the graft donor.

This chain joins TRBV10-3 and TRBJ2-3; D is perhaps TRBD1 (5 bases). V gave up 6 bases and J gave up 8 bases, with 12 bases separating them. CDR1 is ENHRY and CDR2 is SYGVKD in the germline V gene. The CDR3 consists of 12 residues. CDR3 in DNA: TGTGCCATCAGAGACAGTCTAGGTACGCAGTATTTT. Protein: CAIRDSLGTQYF.

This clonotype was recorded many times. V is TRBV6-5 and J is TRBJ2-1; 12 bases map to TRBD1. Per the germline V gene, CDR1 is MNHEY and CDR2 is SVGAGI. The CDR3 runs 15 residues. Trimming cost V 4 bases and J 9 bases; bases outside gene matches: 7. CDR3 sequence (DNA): TGTGCCAGCAGTTCGGGACAGGGGGCGCTTCCTGAGCAGTTCTTC. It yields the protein CASSSGQGALPEQFF.

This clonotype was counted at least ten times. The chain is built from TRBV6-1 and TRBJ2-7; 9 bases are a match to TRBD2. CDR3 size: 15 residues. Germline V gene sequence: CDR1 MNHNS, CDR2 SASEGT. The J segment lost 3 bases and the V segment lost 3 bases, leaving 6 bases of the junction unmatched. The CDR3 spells CASSDASGDNYEQYV. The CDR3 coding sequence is TGTGCCAGCAGTGACGCTAGCGGGGATAACTACGAGCAGTACGTC.

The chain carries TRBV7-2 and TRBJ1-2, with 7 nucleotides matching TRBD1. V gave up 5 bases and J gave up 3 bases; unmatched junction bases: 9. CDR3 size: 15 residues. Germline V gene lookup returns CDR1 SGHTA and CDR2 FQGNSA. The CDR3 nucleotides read TGTGCCAGCAGCGTATACAGGGGTTCACACTATGGCTACACCTTC. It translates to CASSVYRGSHYGYTF.

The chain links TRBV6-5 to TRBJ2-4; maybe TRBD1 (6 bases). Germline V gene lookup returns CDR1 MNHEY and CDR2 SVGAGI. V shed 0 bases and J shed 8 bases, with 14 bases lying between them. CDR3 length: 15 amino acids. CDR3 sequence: CASSYSTTQGYIQYF. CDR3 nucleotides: TGTGCCAGCAGTTACTCGACGACACAGGGTTACATTCAGTACTTC.

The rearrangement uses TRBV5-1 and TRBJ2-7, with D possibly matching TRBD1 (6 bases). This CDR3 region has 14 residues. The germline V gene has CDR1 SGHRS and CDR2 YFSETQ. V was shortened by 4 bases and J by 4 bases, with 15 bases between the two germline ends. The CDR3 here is CASSVDSPEYEQYF. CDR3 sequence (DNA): TGCGCCAGCAGCGTGGACAGTCCGGAATACGAGCAGTACTTC.

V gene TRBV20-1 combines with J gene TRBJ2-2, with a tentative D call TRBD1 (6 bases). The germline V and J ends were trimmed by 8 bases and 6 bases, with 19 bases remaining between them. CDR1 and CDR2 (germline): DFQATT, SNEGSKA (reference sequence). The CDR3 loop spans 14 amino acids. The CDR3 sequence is CSSRGELNAGELFF. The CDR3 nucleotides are TGCAGTTCCAGGGGAGAACTTAACGCCGGGGAGCTGTTTTTT.

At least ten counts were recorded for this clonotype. CDR3 coding DNA: TGTGCCAGCAGTTACTCGAGGGACAGATATAATTCACCCCTCCACTTT. It codes for CASSYSRDRYNSPLHF. This chain links TRBV6-5 with TRBJ1-6; TRBD1 aligns across 7 bases. CDR1 MNHEY and CDR2 SVGAGI come from the germline V gene. The CDR3 runs to 16 residues. The V and J ends lost 0 bases and 4 bases, in that order; junction bases with no gene match: 3.

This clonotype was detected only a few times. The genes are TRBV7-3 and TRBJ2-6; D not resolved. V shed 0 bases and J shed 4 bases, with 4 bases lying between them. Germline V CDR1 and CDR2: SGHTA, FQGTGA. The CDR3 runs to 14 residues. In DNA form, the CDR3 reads TGTGCCAGCAGCTTAACGCCAGGGGCCAACGTCCTGACTTTC. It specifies CASSLTPGANVLTF.

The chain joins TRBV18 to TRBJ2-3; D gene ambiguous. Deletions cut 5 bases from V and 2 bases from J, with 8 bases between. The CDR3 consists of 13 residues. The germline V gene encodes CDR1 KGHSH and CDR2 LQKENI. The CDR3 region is CASSSLDTDTQYF. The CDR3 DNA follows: TGTGCCAGCTCATCCCTAGACACAGATACGCAGTATTTT.

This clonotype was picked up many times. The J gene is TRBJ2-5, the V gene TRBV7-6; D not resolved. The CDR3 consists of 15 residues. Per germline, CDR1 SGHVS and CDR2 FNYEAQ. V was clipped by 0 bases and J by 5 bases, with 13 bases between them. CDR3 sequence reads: CASSLAGQIGETQYF. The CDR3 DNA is TGTGCCAGCAGCTTAGCTGGGCAGATCGGGGAGACCCAGTACTTC.

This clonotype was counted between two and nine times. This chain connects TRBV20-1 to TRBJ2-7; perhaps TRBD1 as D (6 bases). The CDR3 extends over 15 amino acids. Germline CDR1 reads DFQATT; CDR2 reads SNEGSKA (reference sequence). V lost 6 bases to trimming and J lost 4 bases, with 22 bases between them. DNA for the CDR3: TGCAGTGCCCGGACGACAGGCACTTATGAGTACGAGCAGTACTTC. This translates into CSARTTGTYEYEQYF.

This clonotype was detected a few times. In DNA form, the CDR3 reads TGCAGTGCCCTGACAGGGGGTACAGATACGCAGTATTTT. This gives the protein CSALTGGTDTQYF. V usage is TRBV20-1 and J usage is TRBJ2-3; 9 bases map to TRBD1. CDR3 length equals 13 residues. V shed 6 bases and J 3 bases; nucleotides not matched to a gene: 4. From germline, CDR1 is DFQATT and CDR2 SNEGSKA (reference sequence).

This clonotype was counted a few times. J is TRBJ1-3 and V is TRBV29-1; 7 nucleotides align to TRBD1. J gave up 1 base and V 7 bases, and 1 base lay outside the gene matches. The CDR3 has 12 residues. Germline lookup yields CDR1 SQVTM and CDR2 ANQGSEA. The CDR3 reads CSAGGSGNTIYF. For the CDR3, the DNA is TGCAGCGCAGGGGGATCTGGAAACACCATATATTTT.

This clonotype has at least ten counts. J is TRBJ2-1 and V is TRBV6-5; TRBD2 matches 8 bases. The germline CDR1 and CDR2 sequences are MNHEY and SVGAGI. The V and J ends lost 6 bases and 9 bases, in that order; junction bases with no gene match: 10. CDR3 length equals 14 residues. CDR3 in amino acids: CASSTGRGSGEQFF. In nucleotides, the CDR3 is TGTGCCAGCAGCACCGGGAGGGGATCAGGTGAGCAGTTCTTC.

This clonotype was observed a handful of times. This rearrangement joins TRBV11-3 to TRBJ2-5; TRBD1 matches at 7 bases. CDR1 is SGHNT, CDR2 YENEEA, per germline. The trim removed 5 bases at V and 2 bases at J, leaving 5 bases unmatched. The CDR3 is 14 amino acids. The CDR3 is CASSNRDSQETQYF. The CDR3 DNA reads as TGTGCCAGCAGCAACCGGGACAGTCAAGAGACCCAGTACTTC.

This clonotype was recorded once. The CDR3 coding sequence is TGTGCCAGTACGAGACAGGGTGAATACGTTAACACTGAAGCTTTCTTT. This sequence encodes CASTRQGEYVNTEAFF. This chain uses TRBV19 with TRBJ1-1; TRBD1 aligns across 7 bases. This CDR3 comprises 16 residues. Germline loops: CDR1 LNHDA, CDR2 SQIVND (reference sequence). V shed 7 bases and J 2 bases; nucleotides not matched to a gene: 13.

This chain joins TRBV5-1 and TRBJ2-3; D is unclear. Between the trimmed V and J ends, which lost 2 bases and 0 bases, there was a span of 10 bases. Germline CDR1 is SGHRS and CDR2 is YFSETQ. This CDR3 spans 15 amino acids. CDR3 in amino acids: CASSFGPASTDTQYF. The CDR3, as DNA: TGCGCCAGCAGCTTTGGGCCAGCTAGCACAGATACGCAGTATTTT.

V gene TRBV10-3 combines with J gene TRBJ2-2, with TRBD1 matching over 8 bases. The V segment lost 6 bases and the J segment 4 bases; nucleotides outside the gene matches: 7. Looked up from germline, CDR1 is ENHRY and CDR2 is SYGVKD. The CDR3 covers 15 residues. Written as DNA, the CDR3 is TGTGCCATCAGCCGGGGACAGGTGGGCACCGGGGAGCTGTTTTTT. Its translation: CAISRGQVGTGELFF.

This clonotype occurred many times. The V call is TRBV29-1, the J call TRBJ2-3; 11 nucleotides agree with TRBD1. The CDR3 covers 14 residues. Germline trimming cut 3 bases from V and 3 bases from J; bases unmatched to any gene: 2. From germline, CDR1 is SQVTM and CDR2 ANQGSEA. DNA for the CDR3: TGCAGCGTTGAGGGACAGGGGGATACAGATACGCAGTATTTT. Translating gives CSVEGQGDTDTQYF.